A selection of T cell receptor beta chains follows, all from one sample in a study of T cell responses to AZD1222 COVID-19 vaccine. Here immunoSEQ multiplex PCR was the method, and the copy in TCRdb shows in-frame clones only, minus some. The sample holds 110,000 to 150,000 clones; less than 95% are singletons and the top ten take 2.8%. The sequences come from peripheral blood, collected on day 0 of AZD1222 vaccination. The receptors come from an adult in good health. Each CDR3 is given with its conserved first and last residue. The D gene is left open where the match is weak. Size is omitted from some rows. Given values are once, few, many or a class for expanded clones.

d_call: .
j_call: TRBJ2-7
v_call: TRBV7-8
clone_size: .
cdr3_aa: CASSLAGTFSYEQYF
cdr3_nt: TGTGCCAGCAGCTTAGCGGGGACCTTCTCCTACGAGCAGTACTTC

d_call: .
j_call: TRBJ1-5
v_call: TRBV4-2
clone_size: few
cdr3_aa: CASSQDRDQPQHF
cdr3_nt: TGTGCCAGCAGCCAAGACAGGGATCAGCCCCAGCATTTT

d_call: .
j_call: TRBJ2-4
v_call: TRBV10-3
clone_size: .
cdr3_aa: CAISESNIETSKNIQYF
cdr3_nt: TGTGCCATCAGTGAGTCGAACATCGAGACGTCCAAAAACATTCAGTACTTC

d_call: .
j_call: TRBJ1-1
v_call: TRBV2
clone_size: .
cdr3_aa: CASIRIGTEAFF
cdr3_nt: TGTGCCAGCATTAGGATTGGCACTGAAGCTTTCTTT

d_call: .
j_call: TRBJ1-1
v_call: TRBV11-2
clone_size: .
cdr3_aa: CASSLGRWGTEAFF
cdr3_nt: TGTGCCAGCAGCTTAGGCCGGTGGGGCACTGAAGCTTTCTTT

d_call: .
j_call: TRBJ1-2
v_call: TRBV20-1
clone_size: once
cdr3_aa: CSAPLLDGYTF
cdr3_nt: TGCAGTGCTCCCCTCCTGGATGGCTACACCTTC

d_call: .
j_call: TRBJ1-5
v_call: TRBV6-4
clone_size: .
cdr3_aa: CASSSFSNQPQHF
cdr3_nt: TGTGCCAGCAGTTCGTTTAGCAATCAGCCCCAGCATTTT

d_call: TRBD1
j_call: TRBJ1-4
v_call: TRBV14
clone_size: .
cdr3_aa: CASSRPGQAFGKLFF
cdr3_nt: TGTGCCAGCAGCCGACCGGGACAGGCCTTTGGAAAACTGTTTTTT

d_call: TRBD2
j_call: TRBJ2-7
v_call: TRBV9
clone_size: .
cdr3_aa: CASSDSLAGDGGEQYF
cdr3_nt: TGTGCCAGCAGCGATTCACTAGCGGGGGATGGAGGCGAGCAGTACTTC

d_call: .
j_call: TRBJ2-3
v_call: TRBV5-4
clone_size: .
cdr3_aa: CASSLGGQIGGTQYF
cdr3_nt: TGTGCCAGCAGCTTGGGTGGGCAAATAGGCGGTACGCAGTATTTT

d_call: TRBD2
j_call: TRBJ2-2
v_call: TRBV6-5
clone_size: .
cdr3_aa: CASSRRGGTGELFF
cdr3_nt: TGTGCCAGCTCCCGACGGGGGGGAACCGGGGAGCTGTTTTTT

d_call: TRBD2
j_call: TRBJ2-1
v_call: TRBV19
clone_size: .
cdr3_aa: CASRRGAVNEQFF
cdr3_nt: TGTGCCAGTAGGCGGGGGGCGGTGAATGAGCAGTTCTTC

d_call: .
j_call: TRBJ1-2
v_call: TRBV7-8
clone_size: .
cdr3_aa: CASSPKTGLIDYGYTF
cdr3_nt: TGTGCCAGCAGCCCGAAAACAGGGTTAATTGACTATGGCTACACCTTC

d_call: TRBD1
j_call: TRBJ1-4
v_call: TRBV4-1
clone_size: .
cdr3_aa: CASSPWQGVEKLFF
cdr3_nt: TGCGCCAGCAGCCCCTGGCAGGGGGTGGAAAAACTGTTTTTT

d_call: .
j_call: TRBJ1-6
v_call: TRBV7-2
clone_size: .
cdr3_aa: CASGPGRQSSLHF
cdr3_nt: TGTGCCAGCGGACCCGGACGGCAGTCGTCCCTCCACTTT

d_call: .
j_call: TRBJ1-2
v_call: TRBV7-2
clone_size: .
cdr3_aa: CASSSRTAHFDGYTF
cdr3_nt: TGTGCCAGCAGTTCTAGGACAGCCCATTTCGATGGCTACACCTTC

d_call: TRBD2
j_call: TRBJ2-7
v_call: TRBV5-5
clone_size: .
cdr3_aa: CASSWGSSGSWYEQYF
cdr3_nt: TGTGCCAGCAGCTGGGGCTCTAGCGGGAGTTGGTACGAGCAGTACTTC

d_call: TRBD1
j_call: TRBJ2-1
v_call: TRBV27
clone_size: .
cdr3_aa: CASSFSYRGEYYNEQFF
cdr3_nt: TGTGCCAGCAGTTTTTCTTACAGGGGAGAATACTACAATGAGCAGTTCTTC

d_call: .
j_call: TRBJ2-1
v_call: TRBV7-3
clone_size: .
cdr3_aa: CASSLTRVRAGNEQFF
cdr3_nt: TGTGCCAGCAGCTTAACAAGGGTGCGGGCGGGCAATGAGCAGTTCTTC

d_call: TRBD2
j_call: TRBJ2-7
v_call: TRBV4-2
clone_size: .
cdr3_aa: CASSQDSFWGRDEQYF
cdr3_nt: TGTGCCAGCAGCCAAGATTCGTTTTGGGGGAGGGACGAGCAGTACTTC

d_call: TRBD1
j_call: TRBJ1-3
v_call: TRBV10-3
clone_size: .
cdr3_aa: CAISEWQGAPGNTIYF
cdr3_nt: TGTGCCATCAGTGAGTGGCAGGGGGCCCCTGGAAACACCATATATTTT

d_call: .
j_call: TRBJ1-1
v_call: TRBV29-1
clone_size: few
cdr3_aa: CSAHSRGRDTEAFF
cdr3_nt: TGCAGCGCCCACTCGCGGGGGAGGGACACTGAAGCTTTCTTT

d_call: TRBD2
j_call: TRBJ2-3
v_call: TRBV10-3
clone_size: .
cdr3_aa: CAISAESGGARDTQYF
cdr3_nt: TGTGCCATCAGTGCGGAAAGCGGGGGGGCCAGAGATACGCAGTATTTT

d_call: TRBD2
j_call: TRBJ2-1
v_call: TRBV5-1
clone_size: .
cdr3_aa: CASSLDTRTSGGNNEQFF
cdr3_nt: TGCGCCAGCAGCTTGGACACCCGGACTAGCGGGGGCAACAATGAGCAGTTCTTC

d_call: TRBD2
j_call: TRBJ2-2
v_call: TRBV19
clone_size: once
cdr3_aa: CASSPLGTGGFRHTGELFF
cdr3_nt: TGTGCCAGTAGTCCGCTTGGAACGGGGGGTTTTCGCCACACCGGGGAGCTGTTTTTT

d_call: TRBD1
j_call: TRBJ2-3
v_call: TRBV11-2
clone_size: .
cdr3_aa: CASSSQDRGTDTQYF
cdr3_nt: TGTGCCAGCAGCTCACAGGACAGGGGGACAGATACGCAGTATTTT

d_call: TRBD1
j_call: TRBJ1-3
v_call: TRBV9
clone_size: once
cdr3_aa: CASSVGDRFSGNTIYF
cdr3_nt: TGTGCCAGCAGCGTAGGGGACAGGTTCTCTGGAAACACCATATATTTT

d_call: .
j_call: TRBJ2-1
v_call: TRBV28
clone_size: .
cdr3_aa: CASSLSGQSLQFF
cdr3_nt: TGTGCCAGCAGTTTATCCGGACAGTCGTTGCAGTTCTTC

d_call: .
j_call: TRBJ2-3
v_call: TRBV19
clone_size: .
cdr3_aa: CASNPDQGGTQYF
cdr3_nt: TGTGCCAGTAACCCGGACCAGGGGGGCACGCAGTATTTT

d_call: TRBD2
j_call: TRBJ2-3
v_call: TRBV6-6
clone_size: once
cdr3_aa: CASSYGLAGGEDTQYF
cdr3_nt: TGTGCCAGCAGTTACGGACTAGCGGGAGGGGAAGATACGCAGTATTTT

d_call: TRBD2
j_call: TRBJ2-3
v_call: TRBV10-3
clone_size: .
cdr3_aa: CAAEAQRGATDTQYF
cdr3_nt: TGTGCCGCCGAGGCCCAGCGGGGCGCTACAGATACGCAGTATTTT

d_call: .
j_call: TRBJ2-4
v_call: TRBV2
clone_size: .
cdr3_aa: CASIQGGSGNIQYF
cdr3_nt: TGTGCCAGCATCCAGGGGGGTAGTGGAAACATTCAGTACTTC

d_call: TRBD2
j_call: TRBJ2-5
v_call: TRBV7-9
clone_size: once
cdr3_aa: CASSSAGGPWETQYF
cdr3_nt: TGTGCCAGCAGTTCGGCGGGAGGGCCGTGGGAGACCCAGTACTTC

d_call: .
j_call: TRBJ2-2
v_call: TRBV15
clone_size: .
cdr3_aa: CATSRDVLAPGELFF
cdr3_nt: TGTGCCACCAGCAGAGACGTACTAGCTCCCGGGGAGCTGTTTTTT

d_call: TRBD2
j_call: TRBJ2-7
v_call: TRBV5-6
clone_size: .
cdr3_aa: CASSKLAGGTYEQYF
cdr3_nt: TGTGCCAGCAGCAAACTAGCGGGGGGTACCTACGAGCAGTACTTC

d_call: .
j_call: TRBJ2-2
v_call: TRBV18
clone_size: .
cdr3_aa: CASSPLDTGELFF
cdr3_nt: TGTGCCAGCTCACCCCTCGACACCGGGGAGCTGTTTTTT